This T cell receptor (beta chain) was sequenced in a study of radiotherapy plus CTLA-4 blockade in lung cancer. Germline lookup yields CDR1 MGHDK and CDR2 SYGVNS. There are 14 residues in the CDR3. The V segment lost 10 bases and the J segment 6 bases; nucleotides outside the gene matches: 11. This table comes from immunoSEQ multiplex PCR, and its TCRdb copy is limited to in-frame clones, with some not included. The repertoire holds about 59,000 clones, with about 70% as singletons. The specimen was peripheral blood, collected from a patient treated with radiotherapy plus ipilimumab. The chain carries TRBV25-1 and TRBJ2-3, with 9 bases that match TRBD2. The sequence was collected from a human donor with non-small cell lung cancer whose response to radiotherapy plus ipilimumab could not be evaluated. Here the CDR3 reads CATQSREGPDTQYF. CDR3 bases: TGTGCCACCCAGTCGCGGGAGGGTCCGGATACGCAGTATTTT.